This is a list of T cell receptor beta chains from one sample in a study of radiotherapy plus CTLA-4 blockade in lung cancer. Only in-frame clones appear in the TCRdb table, and some are missing; sequencing was by immunoSEQ multiplex PCR. The table lists 75,000 to 100,000 clones, approximately 86% of them singletons. The input for sequencing was peripheral blood, taken from a patient treated with radiotherapy plus ipilimumab. The receptors stem from a human donor with non-small cell lung cancer that progressed on radiotherapy plus ipilimumab. CDR3s include the opening cysteine and the closing phenylalanine or tryptophan. The D gene is left open where the match is weak. Expanded clones get a size class; other rows say once, few or many, or leave the size out.

v_gene	j_gene	abundance	d_gene	CDR3nt	CDR3aa
TRBV11-2	TRBJ1-1	once	NA	TGTGCCAGCAGCGCCTCGACGGAAACTGAAGCTTTCTTT	CASSASTETEAFF
TRBV6-1	TRBJ2-2	NA	NA	TGTGCCAGCAGCCAGGACATGCGGGAGCTGTTTTTT	CASSQDMRELFF
TRBV7-9	TRBJ1-2	NA	TRBD1	TGTGCCAGCAGCCTCGGACAGGGGTATGGCTACACCTTC	CASSLGQGYGYTF
TRBV7-9	TRBJ1-2	NA	NA	TGTGCCAGCAGCCCACTTCCGGAACAGACGGGGTATGGCTACACCTTC	CASSPLPEQTGYGYTF
TRBV2	TRBJ2-7	NA	TRBD1	TGTGCCAGCACCCCGGGACAGGCGAGTTTAAAAAGCTTC	CASTPGQASLKSF
TRBV19	TRBJ1-5	NA	NA	TGTGCCAGTAGGACCGGGACAAAGGGGGTATTGGGCAATCAGCCCCAGCATTTT	CASRTGTKGVLGNQPQHF
TRBV11-2	TRBJ2-7	NA	TRBD1	TGTGCCAGCAGCCCCAGACAGGGCGGCGAGCAGTACTTC	CASSPRQGGEQYF
TRBV5-1	TRBJ2-3	NA	TRBD2	TGCGCCAGCAGCTCCGGTTTTAGCGGGGGGGTAGATACGCAGTATTTT	CASSSGFSGGVDTQYF
TRBV5-4	TRBJ2-3	NA	NA	TGTGCCAGCAGCACAAGTGGAACAGATACGCAGTATTTT	CASSTSGTDTQYF
TRBV7-3	TRBJ2-1	NA	NA	TGTGCCAGCAGTTCCCCCGGGAGCTCCTACAATGAGCAGTTCTTC	CASSSPGSSYNEQFF
TRBV5-1	TRBJ1-2	NA	NA	TGCGCCAGCAGCTTGGGGGACTATGGCTACACCTTC	CASSLGDYGYTF
TRBV19	TRBJ2-1	NA	TRBD2	TGTGCCAGTAATAATGCGGGAGGGTACAATGAGCAGTTCTTC	CASNNAGGYNEQFF
TRBV7-9	TRBJ2-1	NA	NA	TGTGCCAGCAGCCCAACAGGAGACCCCACGGATGAGCAGTTCTTC	CASSPTGDPTDEQFF
TRBV7-2	TRBJ2-7	once	NA	TGTGCCAGCAGCGCCGTGACGAGCGAGCAGTACTTC	CASSAVTSEQYF
TRBV5-1	TRBJ2-7	NA	NA	TGCGCCAGCAGCTTGGCCGGGAGCGCAAGCGCCTACGAGCAGTACTTC	CASSLAGSASAYEQYF
TRBV19	TRBJ1-2	once	TRBD1	TGTGCCAGTAGCCACAGGGGGCCGACTGCCGGCTACACCTTC	CASSHRGPTAGYTF
TRBV5-1	TRBJ2-2	NA	TRBD2	TGCGCCAGCAGCCTATCTAGCGGGACGGCGAACACCGGGGAGCTGTTTTTT	CASSLSSGTANTGELFF
TRBV20-1	TRBJ2-5	NA	NA	TGCAGTGCTAGAGGTGGGGAGACCCAGTACTTC	CSARGGETQYF
TRBV19	TRBJ1-2	NA	NA	TGTGCCACCAGGGCCCAAGGGAACTATGGCTACACCTTC	CATRAQGNYGYTF
TRBV2	TRBJ1-1	NA	NA	TGTGCCAGTGGGGTGATACAGGGAACTGAAGCTTTCTTT	CASGVIQGTEAFF
TRBV6-5	TRBJ2-1	NA	TRBD2	TGTGCCAGCAGTTACGTTCTAGCGGGAGAACGGGAGCAGTTCTTC	CASSYVLAGEREQFF
TRBV10-1	TRBJ2-1	NA	NA	TGCGCCAGCAGTGAGTCGAGGGCACGTCGTAACAATGAGCAGTTCTTC	CASSESRARRNNEQFF
TRBV18	TRBJ1-1	NA	NA	TGTGCCAGCTCACCACTTGACGGGATGAACACTGAAGCTTTCTTT	CASSPLDGMNTEAFF
TRBV9	TRBJ1-3	NA	NA	TGTGCCAGCAGCGTAGAGCCCGGCAGGTCCGTCTCTGGAAACACCATATATTTT	CASSVEPGRSVSGNTIYF
TRBV15	TRBJ1-4	NA	NA	TGTGCCACCAGGCCCGGTGCTGGGCCCTCTAATGAAAAACTGTTTTTT	CATRPGAGPSNEKLFF
TRBV4-1	TRBJ1-5	NA	NA	TGCGCCAGCAGCCAAGATTTGGGAGTGCCCCAGCATTTT	CASSQDLGVPQHF
TRBV23-1	TRBJ2-1	NA	NA	TGCGCCAGCAGTCAGGGTGGAAACAGTCCCAACAATGAGCAGTTCTTC	CASSQGGNSPNNEQFF
TRBV10-3	TRBJ1-1	few	NA	TGTGCCATCAGTCCATCGGGGGCGCCGGCTTTCTTT	CAISPSGAPAFF
TRBV7-2	TRBJ2-7	NA	NA	TGTGCCAGCAGCTTAGGCGGGCAGTACGAGCAGTACTTC	CASSLGGQYEQYF
TRBV11-2	TRBJ1-1	NA	NA	TGTGCCAGCAGCCTGCAGGAGAACACTGAAGCTTTCTTT	CASSLQENTEAFF
TRBV2	TRBJ2-5	NA	NA	TGTGCCAGCAGCGAAGGGGGGGCAGAGACCCAGTACTTC	CASSEGGAETQYF
TRBV7-2	TRBJ2-2	NA	NA	TGTGCCAGCAGAAATCCGACCGGGGAGCTGTTTTTT	CASRNPTGELFF
TRBV18	TRBJ2-3	NA	NA	TGTGCCAGCTCACCATTGGACACAGATACGCAGTATTTT	CASSPLDTDTQYF
TRBV7-9	TRBJ2-7	NA	NA	TGTGCCAGCACCCCGCCGACTAATCCCTACGAGCAGTACTTC	CASTPPTNPYEQYF
TRBV13	TRBJ2-3	NA	TRBD2	TGTGCCAGCAGCTCATCTACTCCGGGACTAGCGGGTTTTGATACGCAGTATTTT	CASSSSTPGLAGFDTQYF
TRBV27	TRBJ2-2	NA	TRBD2	TGTGCCAGCAGTTTAGTAGCGGGAGGGCCCGGGGAGCTGTTTTTT	CASSLVAGGPGELFF
TRBV5-1	TRBJ2-3	NA	TRBD2	TGCGCCAGCAGCCCTCATCCCCTCCTAGCGGGAGGGAGCACAGATACGCAGTATTTT	CASSPHPLLAGGSTDTQYF
TRBV11-3	TRBJ2-1	NA	TRBD2	TGTGCCAGCAGCTTGTCTAGCGGGTCAAGTGAGCAGTTCTTC	CASSLSSGSSEQFF
TRBV15	TRBJ1-5	NA	TRBD1	TGTGCCACCAGACAGGGGTTAGGCAATCAGCCCCAGCATTTT	CATRQGLGNQPQHF
TRBV6-1	TRBJ1-5	NA	NA	TGTGCCAGCAGTGTCTTACTGCCAGGGCTGGGAGGTCAGCCCCAGCATTTT	CASSVLLPGLGGQPQHF
TRBV11-2	TRBJ2-3	NA	TRBD2	TGTGCCAGCAGCTTAGTAGCGGGACTTAGCACAGATACGCAGTATTTT	CASSLVAGLSTDTQYF
TRBV27	TRBJ2-1	NA	TRBD2	TGTGCCAGCAGTCCATCCACTAGCGGGAGGCTCGATGAGCAGTTCTTC	CASSPSTSGRLDEQFF
TRBV2	TRBJ1-1	NA	TRBD1	TGTGCCAGCAGCGGGACAGTTGAAGCTTTCTTT	CASSGTVEAFF